The 20 T cell receptor beta chains below were found in one sample sequenced in a study of identical twins. TCRdb reprocessed the 5' RACE reads via MiXCR and lists one record per CDR3 protein. The data show roughly 1.6 million distinct CDR3 sequences, with about 31% seen just once and about 0.25% held by the top ten. What was sequenced was cord blood. Receptors were obtained from a newborn girl in good health.

The chain couples TRBV19 to TRBJ2-3, with 7 nucleotides matching TRBD1. The CDR3 runs to 17 residues. The trim removed 5 bases at V and 3 bases at J, leaving 14 bases unmatched. Germline V lookup: CDR1 LNHDA, CDR2 SQIVND (reference sequence). CDR3 region: CASSRDPRGGRTDTQYF. The CDR3 DNA follows: TGTGCCAGTAGTCGAGACCCCCGAGGGGGCAGAACAGATACGCAGTATTTT.

The chain combines TRBV7-9 with TRBJ2-7; TRBD1 matches at 8 bases. The CDR3 extends over 16 amino acids. V was pared by 1 base and J by 3 bases, with 8 bases of the junction left unmatched. Germline CDR1 and CDR2: SEHNR and FQNEAQ (reference sequence). The CDR3 spells CASSLGQGAVDYEQYF. CDR3 sequence (DNA): TGTGCCAGCAGCTTAGGCCAGGGGGCGGTGGACTACGAGCAGTACTTC.

The sample holds a few counts of this clonotype. The V call is TRBV7-9, the J call TRBJ2-1; D is uncertain. This CDR3 region has 12 residues. V was trimmed by 8 bases and J by 7 bases, leaving 12 bases between them. CDR1 and CDR2 from the germline V gene are SEHNR and FQNEAQ (reference sequence). The CDR3 sequence: CASRPTWNEQFF. CDR3 bases: TGTGCCAGCCGTCCAACTTGGAATGAGCAGTTCTTC.

The chain uses TRBV29-1 and TRBJ2-1, with 9 positions matching TRBD2. Germline-derived CDR1 and CDR2 are SQVTM and ANQGSEA. V lost 4 bases to trimming and J lost 0 bases; unmatched junction nucleotides: 1. The CDR3 runs to 14 residues. DNA for the CDR3: TGCAGCGTTGCACTAGCGGGCTCCTACAATGAGCAGTTCTTC. Translated, it gives CSVALAGSYNEQFF.

This clonotype has just a few counts. V is TRBV6-6 and J is TRBJ2-1; TRBD2 matches 9 bases. CDR3 size: 11 residues. Germline CDR1 and CDR2: MNHNY and SVGAGI (reference sequence). With V trimmed by 4 bases and J by 14 bases, 3 bases remained unmatched. The CDR3 region is CASSSGTSKFF. The DNA of the CDR3 is TGTGCCAGCAGTTCAGGGACTAGCAAGTTCTTC.

V and J are TRBV14 and TRBJ2-1; D is undetermined. Germline V lookup: CDR1 SGHDN, CDR2 FVKESK. With 0 bases removed from V and 8 bases from J, the gap between germline ends came to 8 bases. CDR3 length equals 13 residues. The CDR3 DNA reads as TGTGCCAGCAGCCAAGATTGGGTTGATGAGCAGTTCTTC. It translates to CASSQDWVDEQFF.

In this sample, this clonotype turned up a few times. This sequence joins TRBV28 and TRBJ2-7, with D possibly being TRBD2 (6 bases). This CDR3 is 13 amino acids long. The V gene lost 3 bases and the J gene lost 5 bases, with 11 bases spanning the gap. CDR1 is MDHEN and CDR2 is SYDVKM in the germline V gene. The CDR3 nucleotides read TGTGCCAGCAGTTTGGGACTGAAGGACGAGCAGTACTTC. Translation: CASSLGLKDEQYF.

This clonotype was counted many times. This rearrangement joins TRBV6-6 to TRBJ2-3, with D uncertain. Trimming shortened V by 6 bases and J by 6 bases, and 13 bases separated the two germline ends. The germline gives CDR1 MNHNY, CDR2 SVGAGI (reference sequence). The CDR3 loop spans 13 amino acids. In nucleotides, the CDR3 is TGTGCCAGCAGGAACTATGTCGTTGATACGCAGTATTTT. This encodes CASRNYVVDTQYF.

This clonotype was seen ten or more times. This rearrangement joins TRBV29-1 to TRBJ2-1; D unclear. V shed 5 bases and J shed 0 bases, with 11 bases lying between them. The CDR3 has 14 residues. In germline, CDR1 is SQVTM, CDR2 ANQGSEA. The CDR3: CSVTTSSSYNEQFF. As DNA, the CDR3 is TGCAGCGTTACGACAAGCAGCTCCTACAATGAGCAGTTCTTC.

The table lists this clonotype with a few counts. The genes are TRBV3-1 and TRBJ2-1, with 8 bases identical to TRBD2. The CDR3 length is 15 residues. Germline CDR1 LGHDT, CDR2 YNNKEL (reference sequence). The ends lost 1 base at V and 6 bases at J; junction bases unmatched: 5. The CDR3 spells CASSQVGTRTNEQFF. The CDR3 nucleotides read TGTGCCAGCAGCCAAGTGGGGACTAGGACCAATGAGCAGTTCTTC.

This chain joins TRBV18 and TRBJ1-2; no firm D call. The CDR3 is 16 residues long. The V gene lost 3 bases and the J gene lost 1 base, with 15 bases spanning the gap. Germline CDR1 reads KGHSH; CDR2 reads LQKENI. The CDR3 region is CASSPNPGRLNYGYTF. For the CDR3, the DNA is TGTGCCAGCTCACCTAACCCCGGCAGACTTAACTATGGCTACACCTTC. The full variable domain, its missing parts supplied by reference TRBV18 and TRBJ1-2, is NAGVMQNPRHLVRRRGQEARLRCSPMKGHSHVYWYRQLPEEGLKFMVYLQKENIIDESGMPKERFSAEFPKEGPSILRIQQVVRGDSAAYFCASSPNPGRLNYGYTFGSGTRLTVV.

On this clonotype itself: A single base separates this from a much larger clone, so it may be a read error. The V gene is TRBV20-1, the J gene TRBJ1-1, with TRBD1 matching over 9 bases. The CDR3 covers 13 residues. The germline V gene encodes CDR1 DFQATT and CDR2 SNEGSKA (reference sequence). Losses at the gene ends were 0 bases for V and 4 bases for J; bases not matched to a gene: 0. The CDR3 DNA follows: TGCAGTGCTAGAGAGACAGGGGGCACTGAAGCTTTCTTT. Translation gives CSARETGGTEAFF.

The V call is TRBV4-2, the J call TRBJ1-2, with D perhaps TRBD1 (5 bases). CDR3 length equals 15 residues. Germline lookup yields CDR1 LGHNA and CDR2 YNFKEQ. Trimming removed 0 bases at V and 4 bases at J, with 12 bases between. For the CDR3, the DNA is TGTGCCAGCAGCCAAGACACGAGCCAGGGCTATGGCTACACCTTC. Encoded protein: CASSQDTSQGYGYTF.

A few counts support this clonotype. CDR3 sequence (DNA): TGTGCCACCAGCAGAGATCGCGCCCTAGATCAGTATTTT. It is translated as CATSRDRALDQYF. This chain joins TRBV15 and TRBJ2-3; D not resolved. Trimming pared 0 bases from V and 12 bases from J, leaving 13 bases between. The CDR3 covers 13 residues. Germline assignment: CDR1 LNHNV and CDR2 YYDKDF (reference sequence).

This clonotype was detected a few times. V gene TRBV4-2 combines with J gene TRBJ2-7; D unresolved. Deletions cut 0 bases from V and 3 bases from J, with 12 bases between. This CDR3 spans 15 amino acids. CDR1 is LGHNA, CDR2 YNFKEQ, per germline. The CDR3 DNA reads as TGTGCCAGCAGCCAAGACCCCCTGTACCACTACGAGCAGTACTTC. Amino acid sequence: CASSQDPLYHYEQYF.

This clonotype is a singleton in its sample. The V gene is TRBV7-2, the J gene TRBJ2-7, with TRBD2 matching 8 bases. The germline CDR1 and CDR2 sequences are SGHTA and FQGNSA. The CDR3 runs 15 residues. V lost 0 bases and J lost 4; bases outside the gene matches: 5. CDR3 region: CASSLAYREGYEQYF. The DNA for the CDR3 is TGTGCCAGCAGCTTAGCGTATCGGGAGGGGTACGAGCAGTACTTC.

In the case of this clonotype: This sequence may be a read error, since a much larger clone differs from it by one base. The chain combines TRBV10-3 with TRBJ2-3; D is undetermined. Germline V gene data show CDR1 as ENHRY and CDR2 as SYGVKD. Trimming took off 5 bases at V and 1 base at J, with 4 bases between the two ends. The CDR3 contains 12 residues. CDR3 sequence: CAISNRTDTQYF. The CDR3 region has the DNA TGTGCCATCAGTAACCGCACAGATACGCAGTATTTT.

The V gene is TRBV11-2, the J gene TRBJ2-1, with D perhaps assigned TRBD1 or TRBD2 (5 bases each). CDR3 size: 18 residues. Trimming left V 1 base short and J 4 bases short, with 20 bases between. CDR1 and CDR2 from the germline V gene are SGHAT and FQNNGV. DNA for the CDR3: TGTGCCAGCAGCTTAGGGGGCTACAGATCCACTAGGTACAATGAGCAGTTCTTC. As protein: CASSLGGYRSTRYNEQFF.

This clonotype was seen only a few times. This chain links TRBV27 with TRBJ2-2; 7 positions agree with TRBD1. CDR3 length: 17 residues. V was clipped by 4 bases and J by 0 bases; unmatched bases: 8. Germline CDR1 reads MNHEY; CDR2 reads SMNVEV (reference sequence). CDR3 sequence reads: CASSSYYRGANTGELFF. The CDR3 nucleotides are TGTGCCAGCAGTTCCTATTACAGGGGCGCGAACACCGGGGAGCTGTTTTTT.

This clonotype has ten or more counts. V is TRBV14 and J is TRBJ2-5; D not resolved. This CDR3 is built from 12 residues. CDR1 is SGHDN, CDR2 FVKESK, per germline. The germline V and J ends were trimmed by 2 bases and 7 bases, with 8 bases remaining between them. The DNA of the CDR3 is TGTGCCAGCAGCCAAATTCGAGGGACCCAGTACTTC. The encoded protein is CASSQIRGTQYF.